Below are 10 T cell receptor beta chains sequenced from a single sample in a study of blood T cells in healthy people across ages. A second PCR, run for roughly 7 to 11 cycles, used a sample-barcoded 5' primer plus a J-beta primer mix. One entry per CDR3 protein, called by TCRdb with MiXCR from the 5' RACE reads. The sample yields 900,000 to 950,000 distinct CDR3 sequences, 25% to 35% seen once. This sample also appeared in a second study, on T cells of mothers and their children.

Sequencing used blood. All receptors come from a woman aged 40 to 49 in good health.

A few counts support this clonotype. The V gene is TRBV12-3 or TRBV12-4, the J gene TRBJ2-1, with 10 bases matching TRBD1. With 3 bases clipped from V and 6 bases from J, the junction kept 5 bases outside the gene matches. This CDR3 comprises 15 residues. CDR3 bases: TGTGCCAGCAGTTTCTCGGGACAGGGGATCAATGAGCAGTTCTTC. Its protein product is CASSFSGQGINEQFF.

Concerning this clonotype: The junction and the germline gene differ at one end; a read error may be behind it. V is TRBV5-1 and J is TRBJ2-1; no definite D call. CDR1 and CDR2 (germline): SGHRS, YFSETQ. This CDR3 is 16 amino acids long. The CDR3 protein is CASSSAYISSCNEQFF. The CDR3, as DNA: TGCGCCAGCAGCTCAGCCTACATTAGCTCCTGCAATGAGCAGTTCTTC.

This clonotype was recorded many times. The J gene is TRBJ2-1, the V gene TRBV7-3; a possible D gene is TRBD1 (6 bases). This CDR3 has 15 amino acids. V lost 5 bases, J lost 1 base, and 12 bases lay in between. The V gene's germline CDR1 is SGHTA and CDR2 FQGTGA. CDR3 sequence reads: CASSTTGQSYNEQFF. The CDR3 bases are TGTGCCAGCAGCACCACCGGACAGTCCTACAATGAGCAGTTCTTC. Using reference TRBV7-3 and TRBJ2-1 for the parts outside the CDR3, the full variable domain is GAGVSQTPSNKVTEKGKYVELRCDPISGHTALYWYRQSLGQGPEFLIYFQGTGAADDSGLPNDRFFAVRPEGSVSTLKIQRTERGDSAVYLCASSTTGQSYNEQFFGPGTRLTVL.

In the case of this clonotype: This sequence may be a read error, since a much larger clone differs from it by one base. This rearrangement joins TRBV2 to TRBJ2-1; TRBD2 aligns across 14 bases. The V segment lost 6 bases and the J segment 2 bases; nucleotides outside the gene matches: 0. The CDR3 extends over 15 amino acids. Per the germline V gene, CDR1 is SNHLY and CDR2 is FYNNEI. The CDR3 loop reads CASRTSGGAYNEQFF. The CDR3, as DNA: TGTGCCAGCAGGACTAGCGGGGGGGCCTACAATGAGCAGTTCTTC. Full variable domain (remainder filled in from reference TRBV2 and TRBJ2-1): EPEVTQTPSHQVTQMGQEVILRCVPISNHLYFYWYRQILGQKVEFLVSFYNNEISEKSEIFDDQFSVERPDGSNFTLKIRSTKLEDSAMYFCASRTSGGAYNEQFFGPGTRLTVL.

The chain is built from TRBV30 and TRBJ2-3; a weak D match, TRBD1 (5 bases). CDR3 size: 12 residues. Trimming pared 0 bases from V and 7 bases from J, leaving 8 bases between. CDR1 and CDR2 (germline): GTSNPN, SVGIG (reference sequence). CDR3 protein: CAWSVTGNTQYF. In DNA form, the CDR3 reads TGTGCCTGGAGTGTAACAGGAAATACGCAGTATTTT.

There are many counts of this clonotype. The rearrangement uses TRBV15 and TRBJ2-7, with 7 bases matching TRBD1. Germline V CDR1 and CDR2: LNHNV, YYDKDF (reference sequence). The V segment lost 1 base and the J segment 4 bases; nucleotides outside the gene matches: 4. The CDR3 contains 14 residues. CDR3 sequence (DNA): TGTGCCACCAGCAGAGGCAGGGGGTCTTACGAGCAGTACTTC. Its protein product is CATSRGRGSYEQYF.

The rearrangement uses TRBV7-8 and TRBJ2-4; TRBD2 matches 8 bases. The V and J ends lost 5 bases and 1 base, in that order; junction bases with no gene match: 19. From germline, CDR1 is SGHVS and CDR2 FQNEAQ. The CDR3 covers 20 residues. The CDR3 DNA is TGTGCCAGCAGCCTCGTGGCCCTTCGGGGGGGCGGAGTGGCCAAAAACATTCAGTACTTC. This codes for CASSLVALRGGGVAKNIQYF.

The sample holds many counts of this clonotype. V is TRBV29-1 and J is TRBJ1-6, with 9 nucleotides matching TRBD1. CDR1 is SQVTM and CDR2 is ANQGSEA in the germline V gene. V shed 6 bases, J shed 10 bases, and the junction held 4 bases outside the gene matches. The CDR3 is made up of 12 amino acids. CDR3 residues: CSVSDRGSPLHF. CDR3 DNA: TGCAGCGTCTCGGACAGGGGATCACCCCTCCACTTT.

This clonotype was picked up a small number of times. The chain couples TRBV6-2 or TRBV6-3 to TRBJ2-7; D remains unclear. V shed 0 bases and J shed 3 bases, with 6 bases lying between them. This CDR3 is built from 13 residues. The germline V gene encodes CDR1 MNHEY and CDR2 SVGEGT. This CDR3 is CASSYSGFYEQYF. Here the CDR3 DNA reads TGTGCCAGCAGTTACTCCGGCTTCTACGAGCAGTACTTC.

Many counts were recorded for this clonotype. The chain has TRBV4-3 and TRBJ2-1; 10 bases are shared with TRBD1. From germline, CDR1 is LGHNA and CDR2 YSLEER. The CDR3 contains 16 residues. Unmatched junction bases numbered 8, after V lost 0 bases and J lost 9 bases. DNA for the CDR3: TGCGCCAGCAGCCAAGAAAGGACAGGGGGGATTGGTGAGCAGTTCTTC. Its translation is CASSQERTGGIGEQFF.